A selection of T cell receptor beta chains follows, all from one sample in a study of PD-L1 blockade in urothelial cancer. Assay used: immunoSEQ multiplex PCR; TCRdb lists only in-frame clones, some missing. Found here are about 30,000 clones, 79% of them singletons; the top ten hold around 3.5%. The source was PBMCs, collected around atezolizumab (anti-PD-L1) treatment. The receptors were sampled from a man aged 70-80 years with urothelial cancer. Both conserved end residues are trimmed from each CDR3. Fields, in order: CDR3 protein, clone size, D gene, V gene, J gene. The D gene is left open where the match is weak. Where a row states a size, it is once, few, many or the class of an expanded clone; other rows omit it.

ASSERQVKQPQH	.	.	TRBV2	TRBJ1-5
ASSLGTGFNQPQH	.	TRBD1	TRBV11-2	TRBJ1-5
ASSFRGGAGANVLT	.	TRBD2	TRBV5-6	TRBJ2-6
ASSPRTGNGYEQY	.	TRBD1	TRBV19	TRBJ2-7
ASSFSRRGTGELF	.	.	TRBV5-4	TRBJ2-2
ASSLAGAGVHNEQF	.	TRBD2	TRBV7-7	TRBJ2-1
ASSLDSGVRGYT	.	.	TRBV5-1	TRBJ1-2
ASSWTGDQPQH	.	TRBD1	TRBV6-6	TRBJ1-5
ASSSTIEAF	once	.	TRBV28	TRBJ1-1
ASSPTSGNTYEQY	.	TRBD2	TRBV27	TRBJ2-7
ASSARLAGSYNEQF	few	TRBD2	TRBV7-9	TRBJ2-1
ASSNSPNEKLF	.	.	TRBV7-3	TRBJ1-4
ASTTNRVGEAF	few	.	TRBV6-5	TRBJ1-1
ASRNLSRGTIY	.	.	TRBV19	TRBJ1-3
ASSLSGGSGLSTDTQY	.	TRBD2	TRBV7-9	TRBJ2-3
ASRLWGGQGENYGYT	.	TRBD1	TRBV5-6	TRBJ1-2
ASSLGGSVYGYT	.	.	TRBV5-6	TRBJ1-2
ASSTGGNTEAF	.	TRBD1	TRBV19	TRBJ1-1
ASSFPGQGRVGYT	.	TRBD1	TRBV7-9	TRBJ1-2
ASSPGGQTFYEQY	.	TRBD1	TRBV13	TRBJ2-7